Presented here are 8 T cell receptor beta chains from one specimen sequenced in a study of blood T cell repertoires in COVID-19. Sequenced by immunoSEQ multiplex PCR; TCRdb stores in-frame clones only, minus some. This sample has under 140,000 clones, with roughly four fifths found just once. Sample: peripheral blood. The receptor source for this set is a woman aged 55-70 years with acute or convalescent COVID-19.

V gene TRBV18 combines with J gene TRBJ2-1; D ambiguous. CDR3 length: 14 amino acids. V lost 3 bases, J lost 0 bases, and 6 bases lay in between. The germline V gene has CDR1 KGHSH and CDR2 LQKENI. The CDR3 DNA sequence: TGTGCCAGCTCACCTGAGAGCTCCTACAATGAGCAGTTCTTC. Protein product: CASSPESSYNEQFF.

The chain employs TRBV2 and TRBJ2-5, with D perhaps TRBD1 (6 bases). The V gene lost 6 bases and the J gene lost 7 bases, with 21 bases spanning the gap. CDR3 length: 15 residues. Germline V gene lookup returns CDR1 SNHLY and CDR2 FYNNEI. DNA for the CDR3: TGTGCCAGCAGCGAAACCGGGACACCCCCAGGGACCCAGTACTTC. Translating gives CASSETGTPPGTQYF.

The chain is built from TRBV9 and TRBJ2-7; tentatively, D is TRBD1 (5 bases). Germline-derived CDR1 and CDR2 are SGDLS and YYNGEE. The CDR3 runs to 15 residues. The V and J ends lost 3 bases and 2 bases respectively, with 15 bases between them. In DNA form, the CDR3 reads TGTGCCAGCAGCGCCCGTTCCGGACACCCCTACGAGCAGTACTTC. Its protein is CASSARSGHPYEQYF.

V usage is TRBV4-3 and J usage is TRBJ2-3, with 8 bases fitting TRBD1. This CDR3 contains 19 residues. Germline CDR1 and CDR2: LGHNA and YSLEER. The J segment lost 0 bases and the V segment lost 1 base, leaving 12 bases of the junction unmatched. Written as DNA, the CDR3 is TGCGCCAGCAGCCAAGGCCCGGCCGGGACAGGTTCTAGCACAGATACGCAGTATTTT. This sequence encodes CASSQGPAGTGSSTDTQYF.

This clone has only a few counts. The chain is built from TRBV7-6 and TRBJ2-7, with 8 bases lining up with TRBD1. Trimming took 4 bases from V and 2 from J; bases not matched to a gene: 10. This CDR3 has 16 amino acids. Looked up from germline, CDR1 is SGHVS and CDR2 is FNYEAQ. CDR3 loop: CASSSTAGGPAYEQYF. CDR3 DNA: TGTGCCAGCAGCTCCACAGCAGGGGGCCCAGCCTACGAGCAGTACTTC.

The V gene is TRBV11-1, the J gene TRBJ2-6; 7 bases map to TRBD1. V was clipped by 6 bases and J by 4 bases; unmatched bases: 6. Germline-derived CDR1 and CDR2 are SGHAT and FQDESV (reference sequence). This CDR3 has 15 amino acids. The CDR3 region is CASSDRESGANVLTF. CDR3 DNA: TGTGCCAGCAGTGACAGGGAGTCGGGGGCCAACGTCCTGACTTTC.

This clone is a singleton in its sample. The chain has TRBV18 and TRBJ1-1, with 7 bases identical to TRBD1. This CDR3 spans 16 amino acids. Germline trimming cut 0 bases from V and 4 bases from J; bases unmatched to any gene: 8. Germline CDR1 reads KGHSH; CDR2 reads LQKENI. In DNA form, the CDR3 reads TGTGCCAGCTCACCACCGAATCGGGACAGAGTCACTGAAGCTTTCTTT. It specifies CASSPPNRDRVTEAFF. Together with reference TRBV18 and TRBJ1-1, the CDR3 gives the full variable domain: NAGVMQNPRHLVRRRGQEARLRCSPMKGHSHVYWYRQLPEEGLKFMVYLQKENIIDESGMPKERFSAEFPKEGPSILRIQQVVRGDSAAYFCASSPPNRDRVTEAFFGQGTRLTVV.

This chain uses TRBV12-3 or TRBV12-4 with TRBJ1-1; no reliable D call. The V and J ends lost 6 bases and 3 bases respectively, with 8 bases between them. This CDR3 spans 12 amino acids. The CDR3 sequence is CASSEGYTEAFF. The CDR3 coding sequence is TGTGCCAGCAGCGAGGGATACACTGAAGCTTTCTTT.